Listed below are T cell receptor beta chains from one sample, sequenced in a study of blood T cells in healthy people across ages. A single record per CDR3 protein comes from TCRdb applying MiXCR to the 5' RACE reads. The profile covers 800,000 to 950,000 distinct CDR3 sequences, with around 34% appearing a single time and roughly 13% taken by the ten largest. The sequencing sample was made of blood. Source of these receptors: a man aged 18 to 29 in good health. Both conserved end residues are part of each CDR3. Fields, in order: CDR3 protein, CDR3 DNA, J gene, D gene, clone size, V gene. A D gene is named only where the DNA matches it firmly. Size is omitted from some rows. Given values are once, few, many or a class for expanded clones.

cdr3_aa: CASSLQGGLGSPLHF; cdr3_nt: TGTGCCAGCAGTTTGCAGGGGGGATTGGGTTCACCCCTCCACTTT; j_call: TRBJ1-6; d_call: TRBD1; clone_size: -; v_call: TRBV12-3/TRBV12-4
cdr3_aa: CASSLGDRTGPFEKLFF; cdr3_nt: TGTGCCAGCAGCTTAGGGGATAGGACAGGGCCCTTTGAAAAACTGTTTTTT; j_call: TRBJ1-4; d_call: TRBD1; clone_size: few; v_call: TRBV7-2
cdr3_aa: CASKISGELFF; cdr3_nt: TGTGCCAGCAAAATTTCCGGGGAGCTGTTTTTT; j_call: TRBJ2-2; d_call: -; clone_size: -; v_call: TRBV6-5
cdr3_aa: CASGGDNEQFF; cdr3_nt: TGTGCCAGCGGCGGAGATAATGAGCAGTTCTTC; j_call: TRBJ2-1; d_call: -; clone_size: many; v_call: TRBV14
cdr3_aa: CASSFLSNQPQHF; cdr3_nt: TGTGCCAGCAGTTTCTTGAGCAATCAGCCCCAGCATTTT; j_call: TRBJ1-5; d_call: -; clone_size: many; v_call: TRBV12-3/TRBV12-4
cdr3_aa: CASTPLADTQYF; cdr3_nt: TGTGCCAGCACCCCCCTAGCAGATACGCAGTATTTT; j_call: TRBJ2-3; d_call: -; clone_size: many; v_call: TRBV7-8
cdr3_aa: CASSYPGDTEAFF; cdr3_nt: TGTGCCAGCAGTTACCCTGGGGACACTGAAGCTTTCTTT; j_call: TRBJ1-1; d_call: -; clone_size: few; v_call: TRBV6-2/TRBV6-3
cdr3_aa: CASKRDNGGYGYTF; cdr3_nt: TGTGCCAGCAAACGGGACAATGGAGGCTATGGCTACACCTTC; j_call: TRBJ1-2; d_call: -; clone_size: few; v_call: TRBV6-5
cdr3_aa: CASSQVGEGVEDGYTF; cdr3_nt: TGTGCCAGCAGCCAAGTCGGGGAGGGGGTAGAGGATGGCTACACCTTC; j_call: TRBJ1-2; d_call: -; clone_size: -; v_call: TRBV4-2
cdr3_aa: CASSERQGAGRNTEAFF; cdr3_nt: TGTGCCAGCAGCGAACGACAGGGGGCGGGAAGGAACACTGAAGCTTTCTTT; j_call: TRBJ1-1; d_call: TRBD1; clone_size: few; v_call: TRBV6-1
cdr3_aa: CASSEPWTGSYEQYF; cdr3_nt: TGTGCCAGCAGCGAACCTTGGACAGGGTCCTACGAGCAGTACTTC; j_call: TRBJ2-7; d_call: TRBD1; clone_size: -; v_call: TRBV2
cdr3_aa: CASSSAGRSENSPLHF; cdr3_nt: TGTGCCAGCAGCTCGGCAGGTCGTTCAGAAAATTCACCCCTCCACTTT; j_call: TRBJ1-6; d_call: -; clone_size: -; v_call: TRBV5-4
cdr3_aa: CASSLERRQGWNTEAFF; cdr3_nt: TGCGCCAGCAGCTTGGAACGACGACAGGGCTGGAACACTGAAGCTTTCTTT; j_call: TRBJ1-1; d_call: TRBD1; clone_size: -; v_call: TRBV5-1
cdr3_aa: CASTRGPSYGYTF; cdr3_nt: TGTGCCAGCACCCGGGGACCGAGCTATGGCTACACCTTC; j_call: TRBJ1-2; d_call: -; clone_size: -; v_call: TRBV2
cdr3_aa: CASSLRGIWETQYF; cdr3_nt: TGTGCCAGCAGTTTAAGGGGGATTTGGGAGACCCAGTACTTC; j_call: TRBJ2-5; d_call: -; clone_size: few; v_call: TRBV28
cdr3_aa: CASGSDRGTYNEQFF; cdr3_nt: TGTGCCAGCGGGTCGGACAGGGGGACCTACAATGAGCAGTTCTTC; j_call: TRBJ2-1; d_call: TRBD1; clone_size: few; v_call: TRBV2
cdr3_aa: CASSRDYEQYF; cdr3_nt: TGCGCCAGCAGCCGAGACTACGAGCAGTACTTC; j_call: TRBJ2-7; d_call: -; clone_size: many; v_call: TRBV5-1
cdr3_aa: CASSDATSKETQYF; cdr3_nt: TGTGCCAGCAGCGACGCGACAAGTAAGGAGACCCAGTACTTC; j_call: TRBJ2-5; d_call: -; clone_size: once; v_call: TRBV7-9
cdr3_aa: CASSQLSSGANVLTF; cdr3_nt: TGCGCCAGCAGCCAACTAAGCTCTGGGGCCAACGTCCTGACTTTC; j_call: TRBJ2-6; d_call: -; clone_size: -; v_call: TRBV4-3
cdr3_aa: CASSQVTSQEQFF; cdr3_nt: TGCGCCAGCAGCCAAGTGACTAGCCAGGAGCAGTTCTTC; j_call: TRBJ2-1; d_call: TRBD2; clone_size: many; v_call: TRBV4-3
cdr3_aa: CASSQGQGRGYGYTF; cdr3_nt: TGCGCCAGCAGCCAAGGCCAGGGGAGGGGCTATGGCTACACCTTC; j_call: TRBJ1-2; d_call: -; clone_size: many; v_call: TRBV4-1
cdr3_aa: CASSRDRRNTEAFF; cdr3_nt: TGTGCCAGCAGCCGAGACAGGCGGAACACTGAAGCTTTCTTT; j_call: TRBJ1-1; d_call: -; clone_size: few; v_call: TRBV6-5
cdr3_aa: CASSLGNEQYF; cdr3_nt: TGCGCCAGCAGCTTGGGTAACGAGCAGTACTTC; j_call: TRBJ2-7; d_call: -; clone_size: many; v_call: TRBV5-1
cdr3_aa: CSARSGQELRANQPQHF; cdr3_nt: TGCAGTGCTAGATCAGGACAGGAGTTACGGGCAAATCAGCCCCAGCATTTT; j_call: TRBJ1-5; d_call: TRBD1; clone_size: once; v_call: TRBV20-1
cdr3_aa: CSARDPGTNYNSPLHF; cdr3_nt: TGCAGTGCTAGAGACCCCGGGACTAATTATAATTCACCCCTCCACTTT; j_call: TRBJ1-6; d_call: -; clone_size: -; v_call: TRBV20-1
cdr3_aa: CASSPRSRPQFF; cdr3_nt: TGTGCCAGCAGTCCCAGAAGCCGGCCACAGTTCTTC; j_call: TRBJ2-1; d_call: -; clone_size: -; v_call: TRBV28
cdr3_aa: CASSRRSPRGANTGELFF; cdr3_nt: TGTGCCAGCAGTCGACGGTCACCTCGCGGGGCGAACACCGGGGAGCTGTTTTTT; j_call: TRBJ2-2; d_call: -; clone_size: -; v_call: TRBV12-3/TRBV12-4
cdr3_aa: CASSLMAGGNTEAFF; cdr3_nt: TGTGCCAGCAGCTTAATGGCAGGGGGGAACACTGAAGCTTTCTTT; j_call: TRBJ1-1; d_call: TRBD1; clone_size: -; v_call: TRBV11-2
cdr3_aa: CSARGRLWGQGRDSPLHF; cdr3_nt: TGCAGTGCTAGAGGGAGATTGTGGGGACAGGGAAGGGATTCACCCCTCCACTTT; j_call: TRBJ1-6; d_call: TRBD1; clone_size: -; v_call: TRBV20-1
cdr3_aa: CSARAAEGAKNIQYF; cdr3_nt: TGCAGTGCTAGGGCCGCGGAGGGAGCCAAAAACATTCAGTACTTC; j_call: TRBJ2-4; d_call: -; clone_size: -; v_call: TRBV20-1
cdr3_aa: CASSCRGDQPQHF; cdr3_nt: TGTGCCAGCAGCTGCAGGGGAGACCAGCCCCAGCATTTT; j_call: TRBJ1-5; d_call: -; clone_size: -; v_call: TRBV7-2
cdr3_aa: CASSGDRNSPPHF; cdr3_nt: TGTGCCAGCTCAGGGGACAGGAATTCACCCCCCCACTTT; j_call: TRBJ1-6; d_call: TRBD1; clone_size: -; v_call: TRBV18
cdr3_aa: CASSLELAGANSPLHF; cdr3_nt: TGTGCCAGCAGCTTAGAACTGGCGGGCGCCAATTCACCCCTCCACTTT; j_call: TRBJ1-6; d_call: -; clone_size: few; v_call: TRBV7-6
cdr3_aa: CASSQVGRGDTEAFF; cdr3_nt: TGCGCCAGCAGCCAAGTTGGTAGGGGGGACACTGAAGCTTTCTTT; j_call: TRBJ1-1; d_call: -; clone_size: -; v_call: TRBV4-3
cdr3_aa: CASSEGPSYEQYF; cdr3_nt: TGTGCCAGCAGTGAAGGACCCTCCTACGAGCAGTACTTC; j_call: TRBJ2-7; d_call: -; clone_size: few; v_call: TRBV28
cdr3_aa: CASDTGATSGANVLTF; cdr3_nt: TGTGCCAGCGACACCGGAGCCACCTCTGGGGCCAACGTCCTGACTTTC; j_call: TRBJ2-6; d_call: -; clone_size: -; v_call: TRBV5-5
cdr3_aa: CASSLAGDYQETQYF; cdr3_nt: TGTGCCAGCAGCCTAGCGGGGGATTACCAAGAGACCCAGTACTTC; j_call: TRBJ2-5; d_call: TRBD2; clone_size: -; v_call: TRBV6-1
cdr3_aa: CATSESRTSGGYNEQFF; cdr3_nt: TGTGCCACCAGTGAAAGTAGGACTAGCGGGGGCTACAATGAGCAGTTCTTC; j_call: TRBJ2-1; d_call: TRBD2; clone_size: -; v_call: TRBV24-1
cdr3_aa: CSAPPRDRGFFYEQYF; cdr3_nt: TGCAGTGCTCCCCCCCGCGATCGAGGCTTTTTCTACGAGCAGTACTTC; j_call: TRBJ2-7; d_call: -; clone_size: -; v_call: TRBV20-1
cdr3_aa: CASSGYEQYF; cdr3_nt: TGTGCCAGCAGTGGATACGAGCAGTACTTC; j_call: TRBJ2-7; d_call: -; clone_size: many; v_call: TRBV2
cdr3_aa: CAISEERGALSDTQYF; cdr3_nt: TGTGCCATCAGTGAGGAAAGGGGAGCCCTTTCAGATACGCAGTATTTT; j_call: TRBJ2-3; d_call: -; clone_size: -; v_call: TRBV10-3
cdr3_aa: CASSLALGGGYTF; cdr3_nt: TGTGCCAGCAGTTTAGCGCTTGGGGGCGGCTACACCTTC; j_call: TRBJ1-2; d_call: -; clone_size: -; v_call: TRBV12-3/TRBV12-4
cdr3_aa: CASSLRTGGNYGYTF; cdr3_nt: TGTGCCAGCAGCCTACGGACAGGGGGCAATTATGGCTACACCTTC; j_call: TRBJ1-2; d_call: TRBD1; clone_size: many; v_call: TRBV7-3
cdr3_aa: CASSDSGSGGANEQFF; cdr3_nt: TGTGCCAGCAGTGATTCGGGGAGCGGGGGGGCCAATGAGCAGTTCTTC; j_call: TRBJ2-1; d_call: TRBD2; clone_size: -; v_call: TRBV2
cdr3_aa: CASRGQVANYGYTF; cdr3_nt: TGTGCCAGCAGGGGACAGGTTGCTAACTATGGCTACACCTTC; j_call: TRBJ1-2; d_call: TRBD1; clone_size: many; v_call: TRBV2
cdr3_aa: CAHALAGAADTQYF; cdr3_nt: TGTGCCCATGCGCTAGCGGGGGCGGCAGATACGCAGTATTTT; j_call: TRBJ2-3; d_call: TRBD2; clone_size: -; v_call: TRBV7-9
cdr3_aa: CASSLEQPETQYF; cdr3_nt: TGTGCCAGCAGCTTGGAGCAGCCTGAGACCCAGTACTTC; j_call: TRBJ2-5; d_call: -; clone_size: few; v_call: TRBV7-2
cdr3_aa: CASSLAANPNEQFF; cdr3_nt: TGCGCCAGCAGCTTGGCAGCAAATCCCAATGAGCAGTTCTTC; j_call: TRBJ2-1; d_call: -; clone_size: many; v_call: TRBV5-1
cdr3_aa: CASGGPSYNEQFF; cdr3_nt: TGTGCCAGCGGCGGCCCCTCCTACAATGAGCAGTTCTTC; j_call: TRBJ2-1; d_call: -; clone_size: many; v_call: TRBV27
cdr3_aa: CASTIDGRYGYTF; cdr3_nt: TGTGCCAGCACTATAGACGGACGCTATGGCTACACCTTC; j_call: TRBJ1-2; d_call: -; clone_size: many; v_call: TRBV12-3/TRBV12-4
cdr3_aa: CASSQDEELHGPPNYGYTF; cdr3_nt: TGCGCCAGCAGCCAAGATGAGGAACTCCACGGGCCCCCTAACTATGGCTACACCTTC; j_call: TRBJ1-2; d_call: -; clone_size: few; v_call: TRBV4-3
cdr3_aa: CASSPLAGSPDTQYF; cdr3_nt: TGCGCCAGCAGCCCCCTAGCGGGGTCCCCAGATACGCAGTATTTT; j_call: TRBJ2-3; d_call: TRBD2; clone_size: few; v_call: TRBV4-1
cdr3_aa: CSVARPLRGNEQFF; cdr3_nt: TGCAGCGTTGCTAGGCCCCTTAGGGGGAATGAGCAGTTCTTC; j_call: TRBJ2-1; d_call: -; clone_size: -; v_call: TRBV29-1
cdr3_aa: CATAGGNGYNEQYF; cdr3_nt: TGTGCCACCGCCGGGGGAAACGGCTACAATGAGCAGTACTTC; j_call: TRBJ2-7; d_call: -; clone_size: -; v_call: TRBV27
cdr3_aa: CASSPDRNGYGYTF; cdr3_nt: TGTGCCAGCAGCCCGGACAGAAATGGTTATGGCTACACCTTC; j_call: TRBJ1-2; d_call: -; clone_size: once; v_call: TRBV5-6
cdr3_aa: CASSLAGNRGPGELFF; cdr3_nt: TGCGCCAGCAGCTTGGCCGGGAACCGGGGACCCGGGGAGCTGTTTTTT; j_call: TRBJ2-2; d_call: -; clone_size: -; v_call: TRBV5-1
cdr3_aa: CASSQDPLDNEQFF; cdr3_nt: TGCGCCAGCAGCCAAGATCCACTTGACAATGAGCAGTTCTTC; j_call: TRBJ2-1; d_call: -; clone_size: -; v_call: TRBV4-1
cdr3_aa: CASSPTSGKQETQYF; cdr3_nt: TGCGCCAGCAGCCCTACTAGCGGCAAGCAAGAGACCCAGTACTTC; j_call: TRBJ2-5; d_call: TRBD2; clone_size: -; v_call: TRBV5-1
cdr3_aa: CASSHGTWETQYF; cdr3_nt: TGCGCCAGCAGCCACGGGACCTGGGAGACCCAGTACTTC; j_call: TRBJ2-5; d_call: -; clone_size: many; v_call: TRBV4-3